These 28 T cell receptor beta chains were sequenced from one sample in a study of cytomegalovirus exposure and HLA in healthy donors. The PCR made use of 60 Vbeta and 13 Jbeta primers. Using immunoSEQ multiplex PCR, the repertoire was profiled, and TCRdb retains in-frame clones only, with some absent. The data show around 150,000 clones, more than 75% seen once. What was sequenced was PBMCs. These receptors all come from a man aged 25 to 45 in good health and CMV-seronegative.

The V gene is TRBV5-1, the J gene TRBJ2-5, with D tentatively TRBD2 (6 bases). TRBJ2-7 explains the end of the DNA better; the J call may be wrong. The germline V gene encodes CDR1 SGHRS and CDR2 YFSETQ. The CDR3 sequence is 13 residues long. This CDR3 reads CASSSRRGYEQYF. For the CDR3, the DNA is TGCGCCAGCAGCTCTCGGAGGGGCTACGAGCAGTACTTC.

The chain's CDR3 is CASSPSIGTSGSGTYEQYF. The CDR3 DNA reads TGTGCCAGCAGCCCATCGATCGGGACTAGCGGGAGTGGGACCTACGAGCAGTACTTC. This chain connects TRBV7-9 to TRBJ2-7; 14 nucleotides line up with TRBD2. The germline V gene encodes CDR1 SEHNR and CDR2 FQNEAQ (reference sequence). V was pared by 5 bases and J by 2 bases, with 14 bases of the junction left unmatched. The length of the CDR3 is 19 residues. The full variable domain, completed using reference TRBV7-9 and TRBJ2-7, is DTGVSQNPRHKITKRGQNVTFRCDPISEHNRLYWYRQTLGQGPEFLTYFQNEAQLEKSRLLSDRFSAERPKGSFSTLEIQRTEQGDSAMYLCASSPSIGTSGSGTYEQYFGPGTRLTVT.

The chain carries TRBV15 and TRBJ2-5, with TRBD2 matching over 9 bases. The CDR3 has 18 residues. Trimming removed 0 bases from V and 4 bases from J; junction bases left unmatched: 12. Germline CDR1 and CDR2: LNHNV and YYDKDF (reference sequence). CDR3 residues: CATSRDPSSGSVSETQYF. CDR3 sequence (DNA): TGTGCCACCAGCAGAGACCCCAGTAGCGGGAGCGTATCAGAGACCCAGTACTTC.

The rearrangement uses TRBV9 and TRBJ2-1, with TRBD2 as a possible D gene (6 bases). Trimming cost V 3 bases and J 3 bases, with 22 bases left between them. Germline CDR1 is SGDLS and CDR2 is YYNGEE. The CDR3 has 18 residues. The CDR3 loop reads CASSAPLRVAAFYNEQFF. Here the CDR3 DNA reads TGTGCCAGCAGCGCACCGCTTCGAGTAGCGGCTTTCTACAATGAGCAGTTCTTC.

V usage is TRBV9 and J usage is TRBJ1-2; TRBD1 matches 11 bases. CDR3 length: 16 amino acids. Germline values: CDR1 SGDLS, CDR2 YYNGEE. V gave up 2 bases and J gave up 5 bases; unmatched junction bases: 8. Here the CDR3 DNA reads TGTGCCAGCAGCGTCGGACAGGGGGCCTTTATGTATGGCTACACCTTC. This translates into CASSVGQGAFMYGYTF.

This clone was recorded a few times. CDR3 in DNA: TGTGCCAGCAGCCGGGACACGTTTGAAAAACTGTTTTTT. Amino acids: CASSRDTFEKLFF. The chain uses TRBV6-5 and TRBJ1-4; tentatively, D is TRBD1 (6 bases). V was shortened by 6 bases and J by 7 bases, with 12 bases between the two germline ends. The germline V gene has CDR1 MNHEY and CDR2 SVGAGI. The CDR3 is 13 residues long.

The CDR3 here is CASSYSWGEAYEQYF. The DNA of the CDR3 is TGTGCCAGCAGTTACTCCTGGGGGGAGGCCTACGAGCAGTACTTC. The rearrangement uses TRBV6-5 and TRBJ2-7; D is possibly TRBD2 (6 bases). CDR1 MNHEY and CDR2 SVGAGI come from the germline V gene. The ends were cut back, 0 bases at V and 2 bases at J, with 11 bases in the middle. The CDR3 consists of 15 residues.

The V gene is TRBV25-1, the J gene TRBJ2-5, with D maybe TRBD1 (5 bases). The end of the DNA is better explained by TRBJ2-7, so the J call may be wrong. The length of the CDR3 is 13 residues. Germline V gene lookup returns CDR1 MGHDK and CDR2 SYGVNS. The CDR3 protein is CASRTDRLNEQYF. The CDR3, as DNA: TGTGCCAGCAGGACAGACCGTCTCAACGAGCAGTACTTC.

This clone was seen a few times. The V gene is TRBV18, the J gene TRBJ2-2, with D unclear. Trimming removed 10 bases from V and 13 bases from J, with 25 bases in between. CDR1 KGHSH and CDR2 LQKENI come from the germline V gene. The CDR3 totals 14 residues. The CDR3 sequence is CATPRPPNPWPLFF. CDR3 coding DNA: TGTGCCACCCCGAGGCCCCCGAACCCCTGGCCGCTGTTTTTT. Full variable domain (outside the CDR3, taken from reference TRBV18 and TRBJ2-2): NAGVMQNPRHLVRRRGQEARLRCSPMKGHSHVYWYRQLPEEGLKFMVYLQKENIIDESGMPKERFSAEFPKEGPSILRIQQVVRGDSAAYFCATPRPPNPWPLFFGEGSRLTVL.

This clone was seen just once. This chain joins TRBV10-2 and TRBJ2-1; 8 bases are shared with TRBD2. CDR1 is WSHSY, CDR2 SAAADI, per germline. The CDR3 is 17 residues long. V lost 3 bases to trimming and J lost 0 bases; unmatched junction nucleotides: 7. DNA of the CDR3: TGCGCCAGCAGTGAAGTCAAGCGGGGGAGCTCCTACAATGAGCAGTTCTTC. It encodes CASSEVKRGSSYNEQFF.

This chain links TRBV15 with TRBJ1-5; perhaps TRBD1 as D (5 bases). The V end was cut by 1 base, the J end by 0 bases, with 13 bases between. The CDR3 spans 17 residues. Per the germline V gene, CDR1 is LNHNV and CDR2 is YYDKDF (reference sequence). The chain's CDR3 is CATSRGGAGYSNQPQHF. Written as DNA, the CDR3 is TGTGCCACCAGCAGAGGCGGCGCAGGGTATAGCAATCAGCCCCAGCATTTT.

The genes are TRBV5-4 and TRBJ1-2; weak D call: TRBD1 (5 bases). V was shortened by 0 bases and J by 4 bases, with 13 bases between the two germline ends. Per germline, CDR1 SGHNT and CDR2 YYREEE (reference sequence). This CDR3 region has 15 residues. The CDR3 DNA follows: TGTGCCAGCAGCTTGGGGCAGGGATTCGGCTATGGCTACACCTTC. Its protein is CASSLGQGFGYGYTF. Full variable domain (outside the CDR3, taken from reference TRBV5-4 and TRBJ1-2): ETGVTQSPTHLIKTRGQQVTLRCSSQSGHNTVSWYQQALGQGPQFIFQYYREEENGRGNFPPRFSGLQFPNYSSELNVNALELDDSALYLCASSLGQGFGYGYTFGSGTRLTVV.

The chain joins TRBV4-1 to TRBJ2-7, with 13 bases lining up with TRBD2. The germline CDR1 and CDR2 sequences are MGHRA and YSYEKL. The CDR3 contains 17 residues. Losses at the gene ends were 3 bases for V and 6 bases for J; bases not matched to a gene: 11. CDR3 DNA: TGCGCCAGCAGCCAGGTTCCGGGACTAGCGGGAAAGGGCGAGCAGTACTTC. This codes for CASSQVPGLAGKGEQYF.

The genes are TRBV28 and TRBJ2-7; 16 bases align to TRBD2. Germline values: CDR1 MDHEN, CDR2 SYDVKM. V shed 4 bases and J 6 bases; nucleotides not matched to a gene: 9. The CDR3 totals 17 residues. CDR3 bases: TGTGCCAGCAGTTCACCCGCGGGACTAGCGGGAGGGGGCGAGCAGTACTTC. Translation gives CASSSPAGLAGGGEQYF.

This sequence joins TRBV7-8 and TRBJ2-3; D is perhaps TRBD1 (5 bases). This CDR3 has 16 amino acids. V was clipped by 2 bases and J by 0 bases, with 12 bases between them. The V gene's germline CDR1 is SGHVS and CDR2 FQNEAQ. The CDR3 region is CASSLISAGSTDTQYF. The CDR3 region has the DNA TGTGCCAGCAGCTTAATCTCGGCAGGGAGCACAGATACGCAGTATTTT.

This clone was picked up a small number of times. V is TRBV5-5 and J is TRBJ1-5, with unresolved D. The CDR3 extends over 16 amino acids. Per germline, CDR1 SGHKS and CDR2 YYEKEE (reference sequence). V was trimmed by 0 bases and J by 0 bases, leaving 10 bases between them. CDR3 sequence reads: CASSLESVHSNQPQHF. In nucleotides, the CDR3 is TGTGCCAGCAGCTTGGAGTCAGTCCATAGCAATCAGCCCCAGCATTTT.

This chain uses TRBV18 with TRBJ2-2; 8 bases match TRBD2. This CDR3 comprises 18 residues. Germline CDR1 and CDR2: KGHSH and LQKENI. Trimming removed 10 bases from V and 1 base from J; junction bases left unmatched: 17. CDR3 sequence reads: CATQTQREREWNTGELFF. CDR3 nucleotide sequence: TGTGCCACCCAAACGCAAAGGGAGCGGGAGTGGAACACCGGGGAGCTGTTTTTT.

This clone appeared once. The chain carries TRBV28 and TRBJ1-2; weak D call: TRBD1 (5 bases). This CDR3 region has 13 residues. V lost 6 bases and J lost 4, with 12 bases in between. Germline CDR1 and CDR2: MDHEN and SYDVKM. This CDR3 reads CASRGEGIYGYTF. The CDR3 DNA sequence: TGTGCCAGCAGGGGGGAGGGGATCTATGGCTACACCTTC.

Turning to this clone: In the same sample, other DNA sequences code for this CDR3. The chain employs TRBV18 and TRBJ1-5; 9 nucleotides match TRBD1. J was trimmed by 1 base and V by 2 bases; bases with no gene match: 0. This CDR3 has 15 residues. Germline loops: CDR1 KGHSH, CDR2 LQKENI. The CDR3 nucleotides are TGTGCCAGCTCACCAGGACAGGGGAGCAATCAGCCCCAGCATTTT. Its protein product is CASSPGQGSNQPQHF. The full variable domain, rest sourced from reference TRBV18 and TRBJ1-5, is NAGVMQNPRHLVRRRGQEARLRCSPMKGHSHVYWYRQLPEEGLKFMVYLQKENIIDESGMPKERFSAEFPKEGPSILRIQQVVRGDSAAYFCASSPGQGSNQPQHFGDGTRLSIL.

This clone was observed a few times. The chain joins TRBV27 to TRBJ1-4; perhaps TRBD1 as D (5 bases). Germline loops: CDR1 MNHEY, CDR2 SMNVEV (reference sequence). Trimming took 2 bases from V and 8 from J, leaving 9 bases between them. This CDR3 is built from 13 residues. CDR3 coding DNA: TGTGCCAGCAGTTTAGGGGGGGGAGAAAAACTGTTTTTT. This sequence encodes CASSLGGGEKLFF.

V is TRBV18 and J is TRBJ2-1; TRBD2 matches at 7 bases. CDR3 size: 12 residues. CDR1 and CDR2 from the germline V gene are KGHSH and LQKENI. Germline trimming cut 1 base from V and 10 bases from J; bases unmatched to any gene: 1. CDR3 amino acids: CASSPREGEQFF. DNA for the CDR3: TGTGCCAGCTCACCACGGGAGGGAGAGCAGTTCTTC.

The chain recombines TRBV7-9 with TRBJ2-3; D uncertain. The CDR3 is 12 residues long. Trimming took 4 bases from V and 5 from J, leaving 7 bases between them. Germline loops: CDR1 SEHNR, CDR2 FQNEAQ (reference sequence). CDR3: CASSSVLDTQYF. The CDR3 DNA sequence: TGTGCCAGCAGCTCCGTTTTAGATACGCAGTATTTT.

The sample holds a few counts of this clone. CDR3 in DNA: TGTGCCATCACTGATAGCGGGAGGAACCCCAATGAGCAGTTCTTC. Translated: CAITDSGRNPNEQFF. The chain has TRBV10-3 and TRBJ2-1; 10 bases match TRBD2. Per germline, CDR1 ENHRY and CDR2 SYGVKD. The CDR3 spans 15 residues. The J segment lost 6 bases and the V segment lost 7 bases, leaving 9 bases of the junction unmatched.

The chain employs TRBV27 and TRBJ2-7; the match to TRBD2 covers 10 bases. Germline V gives CDR1 MNHEY, CDR2 SMNVEV (reference sequence). The CDR3 length is 16 residues. V gave up 6 bases and J gave up 2 bases; unmatched junction bases: 10. The CDR3 spells CASSTYQREGPYEQYF. As DNA, the CDR3 is TGTGCCAGCAGCACTTATCAGCGGGAGGGACCCTACGAGCAGTACTTC.

This clone was seen a few times. J is TRBJ2-2 and V is TRBV11-3, with 15 bases aligning to TRBD2. Germline-derived CDR1 and CDR2 are SGHNT and YENEEA. There are 17 residues in the CDR3. The trim removed 5 bases at V and 4 bases at J, leaving 5 bases unmatched. The CDR3 DNA is TGTGCCAGCAGCCCACCGGGACTAGCGGGAGGCACCGGGGAGCTGTTTTTT. The encoded protein is CASSPPGLAGGTGELFF.

This clone was counted once. This chain joins TRBV9 and TRBJ2-3, with D maybe TRBD1 (5 bases). Germline V CDR1 and CDR2: SGDLS, YYNGEE. Trimming cost V 0 bases and J 2 bases, with 7 bases left between them. The CDR3 runs to 14 residues. CDR3 loop: CASSVEGITDTQYF. CDR3 bases: TGTGCCAGCAGCGTAGAGGGGATCACAGATACGCAGTATTTT.

V is TRBV6-5 and J is TRBJ1-5; D not resolved. V was shortened by 5 bases and J by 14 bases, with 22 bases between the two germline ends. The CDR3 has 14 residues. Germline CDR1 and CDR2: MNHEY and SVGAGI. The CDR3 protein is CASSEQSPPNKKHF. The CDR3 bases are TGTGCCAGCAGTGAACAATCCCCCCCGAATAAGAAGCATTTT.

Of note for this clone: Sequence at one end of the junction differs from germline and may be a read error. The chain uses TRBV7-9 and TRBJ2-7; possibly TRBD2 for D (5 bases). The CDR3 loop spans 14 amino acids. The germline V gene has CDR1 SEHNR and CDR2 FQNEAQ (reference sequence). CDR3 sequence reads: CSSSQVGLSYEQYF. CDR3 sequence (DNA): TGTTCCAGCAGCCAAGTCGGACTCTCCTACGAGCAGTACTTC.